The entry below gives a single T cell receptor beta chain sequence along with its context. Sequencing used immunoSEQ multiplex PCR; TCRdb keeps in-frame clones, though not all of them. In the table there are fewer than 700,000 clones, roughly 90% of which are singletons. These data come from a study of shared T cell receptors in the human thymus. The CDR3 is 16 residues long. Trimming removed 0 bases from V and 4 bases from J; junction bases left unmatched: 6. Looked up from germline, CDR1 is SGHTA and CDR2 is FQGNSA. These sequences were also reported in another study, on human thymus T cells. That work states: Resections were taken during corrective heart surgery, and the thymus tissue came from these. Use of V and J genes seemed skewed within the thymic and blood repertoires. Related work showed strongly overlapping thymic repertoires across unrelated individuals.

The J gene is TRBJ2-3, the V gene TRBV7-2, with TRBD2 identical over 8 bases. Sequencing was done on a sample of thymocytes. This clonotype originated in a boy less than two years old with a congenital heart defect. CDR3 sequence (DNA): TGTGCCAGCAGCTTAGCGAGCGGGAGCGTCCCAGATACGCAGTATTTT. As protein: CASSLASGSVPDTQYF.